The 18 T cell receptor beta chains given below trace back to one sample, sequenced in a study of blood T cell repertoires in COVID-19. Assay used: immunoSEQ multiplex PCR; TCRdb lists only in-frame clones, some missing. This sample has around 400,000 clones, with about 88% found just once. The sequenced material came from PBMCs or T cells enriched from blood (not recorded which). The receptors originated from a woman aged 18-29 years who had been exposed to COVID-19.

Only one count was recorded for this clone. The rearrangement uses TRBV5-1 and TRBJ2-2, with D possibly matching TRBD2 (6 bases). The germline CDR1 and CDR2 sequences are SGHRS and YFSETQ. Deletions cut 4 bases from V and 2 bases from J, with 12 bases between. This CDR3 has 15 amino acids. CDR3 in DNA: TGCGCCAGCAGCGTCGACGGGAGAAACACCGGGGAGCTGTTTTTT. Amino acids: CASSVDGRNTGELFF.

This chain joins TRBV28 and TRBJ2-7, with D tentatively TRBD1 (5 bases). Trimming stripped 5 bases from V and 2 bases from J, with 10 bases between. The CDR3 sequence is 13 residues long. Germline loops: CDR1 MDHEN, CDR2 SYDVKM. The CDR3 sequence: CASSPGFTYEQYF. The CDR3 coding sequence is TGTGCCAGCAGTCCAGGGTTTACCTACGAGCAGTACTTC.

The chain combines TRBV18 with TRBJ2-7; 13 bases are a match to TRBD2. This CDR3 spans 16 amino acids. CDR1 KGHSH and CDR2 LQKENI come from the germline V gene. Trimming took 0 bases from V and 2 from J; bases not matched to a gene: 1. CDR3 in amino acids: CASSPPTSGGTYEQYF. The DNA for the CDR3 is TGTGCCAGCTCACCACCGACTAGCGGGGGGACCTACGAGCAGTACTTC.

The V gene is TRBV5-1, the J gene TRBJ2-7, with a weak D call TRBD2 (5 bases). V lost 3 bases, J lost 0 bases, and 19 bases lay in between. Germline V CDR1 and CDR2: SGHRS, YFSETQ. The CDR3 has 17 residues. CDR3 residues: CASSSLGGAASSYEQYF. The CDR3 bases are TGCGCCAGCAGCTCTCTGGGTGGAGCGGCCAGCTCCTACGAGCAGTACTTC.

The chain recombines TRBV28 with TRBJ1-2; D remains unclear. The CDR3 loop spans 14 amino acids. The V gene's germline CDR1 is MDHEN and CDR2 SYDVKM. V was cut by 10 bases and J by 4 bases, with 19 bases left in between. The CDR3 sequence is CATLQANAPYGYTF. CDR3 bases: TGTGCCACCCTTCAGGCCAATGCCCCCTATGGCTACACCTTC.

A single count supports this clone. The rearrangement links TRBV20-1 to TRBJ2-1, with 7 nucleotides matching TRBD2. The CDR3 totals 15 residues. Germline-derived CDR1 and CDR2 are DFQATT and SNEGSKA (reference sequence). V dropped 3 bases and J dropped 5; count of bases not matched to a gene: 10. The CDR3 nucleotides are TGCAGTGCTAGTAAACGGGGGGAGGTCCACAATGAGCAGTTCTTC. Translation gives CSASKRGEVHNEQFF.

This sequence joins TRBV11-1 and TRBJ2-5, with a tentative D call TRBD1 (6 bases). V was trimmed by 1 base and J by 8 bases, leaving 8 bases between them. The germline gives CDR1 SGHAT, CDR2 FQDESV (reference sequence). The CDR3 totals 12 residues. The CDR3 DNA reads TGTGCCAGCAGCTTAGAGGGGGATACCCAGTACTTC. Amino acid sequence: CASSLEGDTQYF.

The chain recombines TRBV6-5 with TRBJ1-5; 7 bases are shared with TRBD1. This CDR3 region has 14 residues. V shed 6 bases and J 2 bases; nucleotides not matched to a gene: 4. The germline V gene encodes CDR1 MNHEY and CDR2 SVGAGI. The CDR3: CASSRTGGNQPQHF. DNA for the CDR3: TGTGCCAGCAGCCGGACAGGCGGCAATCAGCCCCAGCATTTT.

This clone has only a few counts. The V call is TRBV28, the J call TRBJ1-6; unclear D gene. V was trimmed by 2 bases and J by 6 bases, leaving 11 bases between them. The CDR3 contains 15 residues. Germline CDR1 reads MDHEN; CDR2 reads SYDVKM. The CDR3 sequence: CASSLGGPFNSPLHF. For the CDR3, the DNA is TGTGCCAGCAGTTTAGGAGGTCCGTTTAATTCACCCCTCCACTTT.

J is TRBJ1-4 and V is TRBV9, with 7 bases identical to TRBD1. Germline CDR1 is SGDLS and CDR2 is YYNGEE. This CDR3 is 15 amino acids long. Trimming at V came to 4 bases and at J to 7 bases, leaving 10 bases not matched to a gene. The chain's CDR3 is CASSTAGQFGEKLFF. CDR3 DNA: TGTGCCAGCAGCACCGCGGGACAGTTCGGTGAAAAACTGTTTTTT. The full variable domain, in which reference TRBV9 and TRBJ1-4 provide the parts outside the CDR3, is DSGVTQTPKHLITATGQRVTLRCSPRSGDLSVYWYQQSLDQGLQFLIQYYNGEERAKGNILERFSAQQFPDLHSELNLSSLELGDSALYFCASSTAGQFGEKLFFGSGTQLSVL.

This sequence joins TRBV4-2 and TRBJ2-1; 12 bases align to TRBD2. Trimming at V came to 0 bases and at J to 6 bases, leaving 9 bases not matched to a gene. The germline V gene encodes CDR1 LGHNA and CDR2 YNFKEQ. The CDR3 totals 18 residues. Written as DNA, the CDR3 is TGTGCCAGCAGCCAAGACGTCATGACTAGCGGGAGTCGCAATGAGCAGTTCTTC. As protein: CASSQDVMTSGSRNEQFF.

The V and J genes are TRBV6-5 and TRBJ2-7; 10 positions match TRBD1. This CDR3 region has 14 residues. The germline V gene has CDR1 MNHEY and CDR2 SVGAGI. Trimming took 6 bases from V and 4 from J; bases not matched to a gene: 6. CDR3 DNA: TGTGCCAGCAGATCAGACAGGGGGCTTTACGAGCAGTACTTC. Translating gives CASRSDRGLYEQYF.

The chain has TRBV6-5 and TRBJ2-2, with TRBD1 as a possible D gene (5 bases). Germline values: CDR1 MNHEY, CDR2 SVGAGI. Trimming left V 5 bases short and J 3 bases short, with 10 bases between. CDR3 length equals 14 residues. The CDR3 DNA reads TGTGCCAGCAGTCAAACCAGGGACACCGGGGAGCTGTTTTTT. This translates into CASSQTRDTGELFF.

The chain combines TRBV6-5 with TRBJ1-1, with 8 nucleotides matching TRBD1. CDR1 is MNHEY and CDR2 is SVGAGI in the germline V gene. The CDR3 is 16 residues long. The V gene end was trimmed by 2 bases and the J gene end by 5 bases; junction bases not matched to a gene: 10. The CDR3 loop is CASSYGFGTGGTEAFF. CDR3 in DNA: TGTGCCAGCAGTTACGGTTTCGGGACAGGCGGAACTGAAGCTTTCTTT.

This clone came up many times. The chain uses TRBV3-1 (or the pseudogene TRBV3-2) and TRBJ2-2; 10 positions match TRBD1. The CDR3 is 17 amino acids. The germline CDR1 and CDR2 sequences are LGHDT and YNNKEL (reference sequence). With 3 bases clipped from V and 6 bases from J, the junction kept 10 bases outside the gene matches. CDR3 region: CASSQARDRGRPGELFF. The CDR3 coding sequence is TGTGCCAGCAGCCAGGCCCGGGACAGGGGACGTCCCGGGGAGCTGTTTTTT.

A few counts support this clone. The chain has TRBV25-1 and TRBJ1-5; 7 bases are shared with TRBD1. Germline V gives CDR1 MGHDK, CDR2 SYGVNS. V lost 4 bases, J lost 2 bases, and 2 bases stayed unmatched. This CDR3 is built from 14 residues. The CDR3 here is CASSADRGNQPQHF. In DNA form, the CDR3 reads TGTGCCAGCAGTGCCGACAGGGGCAATCAGCCCCAGCATTTT.

This chain uses TRBV9 with TRBJ2-3, with D possibly TRBD1 on 7 matching bases. V was pared by 1 base and J by 5 bases, with 11 bases between. The CDR3 is 14 residues long. Per germline, CDR1 SGDLS and CDR2 YYNGEE. The CDR3 nucleotides read TGTGCCAGCAGCGTAACCAGGGGGGTAGATACGCAGTATTTT. Its protein is CASSVTRGVDTQYF. The full variable domain, with the rest looked up from reference TRBV9 and TRBJ2-3, is DSGVTQTPKHLITATGQRVTLRCSPRSGDLSVYWYQQSLDQGLQFLIQYYNGEERAKGNILERFSAQQFPDLHSELNLSSLELGDSALYFCASSVTRGVDTQYFGPGTRLTVL.

The genes are TRBV28 and TRBJ1-1, with D hard to call. Germline CDR1 and CDR2: MDHEN and SYDVKM. The V gene lost 4 bases and the J gene lost 4 bases, with 13 bases spanning the gap. The CDR3 loop spans 14 amino acids. CDR3 nucleotides: TGTGCCAGCAGTTATGGATTGGGCAGCACTGAAGCTTTCTTT. Protein sequence: CASSYGLGSTEAFF. Looking up the rest from reference TRBV28 and TRBJ1-1 gives the full variable domain: DVKVTQSSRYLVKRTGEKVFLECVQDMDHENMFWYRQDPGLGLRLIYFSYDVKMKEKGDIPEGYSVSREKKERFSLILESASTNQTSMYLCASSYGLGSTEAFFGQGTRLTVV.